This T cell receptor (beta chain) comes out of a study of T cell repertoires in cytomegalovirus infection. Background on the study: Signatures in public TCR beta sequences pointed to both CMV infection and matching HLA type.

A remark on this clonotype: Its antigen is not known.

TCRdb re-called the reads through MiXCR, storing one row per CDR3 protein. The table lists 630,000 or so distinct CDR3 sequences, 24% of them singletons, with 8% in the top ten. Broader study findings: Summed frequency of public TCR beta families distinguished CMV carriers with the relevant HLA. CMV-specific HLA-C-restricted TCR beta clonotypes dominated the ex vivo response.

Per germline, CDR1 LGHNT and CDR2 FRNRAP. The CDR3 consists of 13 residues. V was trimmed by 8 bases and J by 1 base, leaving 10 bases between them. The chain has TRBV12-5 and TRBJ2-3, with D tentatively TRBD1 or TRBD2 (5 bases each). The specimen was CD8+ T cells from PBMCs. The TCR comes from a human donor in good health (CMV status not recorded). Some clones in this sample may be carry-over from other donors' samples. CDR3 bases: TGTGCTAGTAGCATGGGGGGCACAGATACGCAGTATTTT. Translation: CASSMGGTDTQYF. Combining the CDR3 with reference TRBV12-5 and TRBJ2-3 gives the whole variable domain DARVTQTPRHKVTEMGQEVTMRCQPILGHNTVFWYRQTMMQGLELLAYFRNRAPLDDSGMPKDRFSAEMPDATLATLKIQPSEPRDSAVYFCASSMGGTDTQYFGPGTRLTVL.